What follows are 31 T cell receptor beta chains derived from one specimen sequenced in a study of spatial heterogeneity in lung cancer. Time point of the sample: sample taken at primary tumor resection. TCRs were sequenced from unsorted whole RNA of tumor, nontumor lung or PBMC. Using its own MiXCR run on the 5' RACE reads, TCRdb lists one record per CDR3 protein. The table records about 82,000 distinct CDR3 sequences, 10% to 15% of them present only once. Sequenced material: PBMCs, taken at surgery. These receptors were taken from a male donor with early-stage non-small cell lung cancer.

V usage is TRBV5-6 and J usage is TRBJ1-2; D not certain. CDR3 length equals 13 residues. Trimming shortened V by 0 bases and J by 7 bases, and 10 bases separated the two germline ends. Germline V gene sequence: CDR1 SGHDT, CDR2 YYEEEE. The CDR3 sequence: CASSLEGPLGYTF. CDR3 bases: TGTGCCAGCAGCTTGGAGGGCCCTCTTGGCTACACCTTC.

This clonotype has just a few counts. This chain uses TRBV29-1 with TRBJ2-5, with TRBD1 matching over 8 bases. The V gene end was trimmed by 2 bases and the J gene end by 2 bases; junction bases not matched to a gene: 1. The CDR3 is made up of 13 amino acids. CDR1 is SQVTM, CDR2 ANQGSEA, per germline. The CDR3 DNA reads TGCAGCGTTGAAAGGGACAGGCAAGAGACCCAGTACTTC. As protein: CSVERDRQETQYF.

Regarding this clonotype: With a much larger clone just one base away, this may be a read error. The rearrangement links TRBV14 to TRBJ1-1; D gene uncertain. V lost 0 bases and J lost 7, with 9 bases in between. The CDR3 extends over 13 amino acids. Germline lookup yields CDR1 SGHDN and CDR2 FVKESK. The CDR3 DNA reads as TGTGCCAGCAGCCAAGAGTTGGTGGTTGAAGCTTTCTTT. The encoded protein is CASSQELVVEAFF.

This clonotype was seen a few times. The chain joins TRBV5-1 to TRBJ2-7, with D hard to call. The CDR3 length is 14 residues. CDR1 and CDR2 from the germline V gene are SGHRS and YFSETQ. With 4 bases removed from V and 1 base from J, the gap between germline ends came to 12 bases. Here the CDR3 reads CASSLGSASYEQYF. CDR3 nucleotides: TGCGCCAGCAGCCTCGGATCGGCTTCCTACGAGCAGTACTTC.

This clonotype was recorded a few times. This chain connects TRBV12-3 or TRBV12-4 to TRBJ2-3; no firm D call. The CDR3 sequence is 15 residues long. The germline V and J ends were trimmed by 5 bases and 8 bases, with 20 bases remaining between them. The CDR3 reads CASSGEESARSTQYF. As DNA, the CDR3 is TGTGCCAGCAGTGGAGAGGAATCGGCCCGTAGTACGCAGTATTTT.

This clonotype turned up a few times. The genes are TRBV6-1 and TRBJ2-7; the match to TRBD2 covers 8 bases. Germline CDR1 MNHNS, CDR2 SASEGT. V lost 1 base, J lost 4 bases, and 3 bases stayed unmatched. The CDR3 runs 14 residues. This CDR3 is CASSEVAGGYEQYF. Written as DNA, the CDR3 is TGTGCCAGCAGTGAAGTGGCGGGAGGTTACGAGCAGTACTTC.

In its sample, this clonotype was seen a few times. The gene calls are TRBV7-9 and TRBJ2-2; possibly TRBD2 for D (6 bases). V was pared by 4 bases and J by 4 bases, with 10 bases between. Germline CDR1 and CDR2: SEHNR and FQNEAQ (reference sequence). The CDR3 consists of 14 residues. DNA for the CDR3: TGTGCCAGCAGCTCACGGGAGTTCACCGGGGAGCTGTTTTTT. The encoded protein is CASSSREFTGELFF.

This clonotype was seen ten or more times. V and J are TRBV7-2 and TRBJ1-1; D is unclear. This CDR3 is 16 amino acids long. Germline CDR1 and CDR2: SGHTA and FQGNSA. Trimming took 2 bases from V and 0 from J, leaving 13 bases between them. The CDR3 here is CASSLRTSLMNTEAFF. Here the CDR3 DNA reads TGTGCCAGCAGCTTAAGGACTTCACTCATGAACACTGAAGCTTTCTTT.

V is TRBV2 and J is TRBJ1-5, with 8 bases fitting TRBD1. The CDR3 extends over 14 amino acids. Germline assignment: CDR1 SNHLY and CDR2 FYNNEI. V lost 6 bases to trimming and J lost 7 bases; unmatched junction nucleotides: 8. DNA of the CDR3: TGTGCCAGCAGGGGACAGGTTTTTCAACAGCCCCAGCATTTT. It yields the protein CASRGQVFQQPQHF.

There are a few counts of this clonotype. The chain couples TRBV18 to TRBJ2-7; D gene ambiguous. The CDR3 extends over 12 amino acids. CDR1 and CDR2 from the germline V gene are KGHSH and LQKENI. V lost 6 bases to trimming and J lost 2 bases, with 8 bases between them. In DNA form, the CDR3 reads TGTGCCAGCTCTACGAGTCCCTACGAGCAGTACTTC. Its translation: CASSTSPYEQYF.

The chain links TRBV10-3 to TRBJ1-2; D ambiguous. The CDR3 has 14 amino acids. Germline CDR1 is ENHRY and CDR2 is SYGVKD. The V end lost 0 bases, the J end lost 7 bases, and 12 bases lay between the germline ends. CDR3 amino acids: CAISESRQEGGYTF. The CDR3 bases are TGTGCCATCAGTGAGTCGAGGCAGGAAGGTGGCTACACCTTC.

This clonotype was observed a handful of times. The V gene is TRBV29-1, the J gene TRBJ2-6, with D hard to call. V lost 6 bases and J lost 4, with 10 bases in between. The CDR3 runs to 13 residues. Germline V gene sequence: CDR1 SQVTM, CDR2 ANQGSEA. The CDR3 bases are TGCAGCGTAGACTCCCCCGGGGCCAACGTCCTGACTTTC. Its protein is CSVDSPGANVLTF.

There are a few counts of this clonotype. This chain links TRBV7-9 with TRBJ2-7, with D possibly TRBD2 on 7 matching bases. V was trimmed by 3 bases and J by 7 bases, leaving 13 bases between them. CDR3 size: 13 residues. Germline V gene data show CDR1 as SEHNR and CDR2 as FQNEAQ (reference sequence). The CDR3 DNA is TGTGCCAGCAGCTTGGGGAGGGACAATGAGCAGTACTTC. This gives the protein CASSLGRDNEQYF.

This clonotype was picked up a small number of times. The chain recombines TRBV10-1 with TRBJ2-1; maybe TRBD2 (5 bases). CDR1 WNHNN and CDR2 SYGVQD come from the germline V gene (reference sequence). Trimming removed 4 bases from V and 10 bases from J, with 17 bases in between. There are 14 residues in the CDR3. The CDR3 loop reads CASSGPEGIGEQFF. The CDR3 DNA is TGCGCCAGCAGTGGACCCGAGGGAATAGGCGAGCAGTTCTTC.

This clonotype has just a few counts. In DNA, the CDR3 is TGTGCCAGCAGTGAGGGGACTCCAGATACGCAGTATTTT. Its translation: CASSEGTPDTQYF. This chain connects TRBV2 to TRBJ2-3; D is possibly TRBD2 (6 bases). Germline V gene lookup returns CDR1 SNHLY and CDR2 FYNNEI. This CDR3 comprises 13 residues. V gave up 3 bases and J gave up 4 bases, with 8 bases separating them.

The CDR3 DNA reads TGCGCCAGCAGCTTAGGACAGGGGAGCGAGACCCAGTACTTC. This encodes CASSLGQGSETQYF. V usage is TRBV5-1 and J usage is TRBJ2-5; 9 positions match TRBD1. Per germline, CDR1 SGHRS and CDR2 YFSETQ. V was clipped by 2 bases and J by 5 bases; unmatched bases: 4. The length of the CDR3 is 14 residues.

The chain uses TRBV6-6 and TRBJ2-3; 8 bases are a match to TRBD1. This CDR3 has 17 residues. V lost 0 bases and J lost 0; bases outside the gene matches: 5. Looked up from germline, CDR1 is MNHNY and CDR2 is SVGAGI (reference sequence). Written as DNA, the CDR3 is TGTGCCAGCAGTTACTCGGGTGGACAGGGAAGCACAGATACGCAGTATTTT. This translates into CASSYSGGQGSTDTQYF.

This sequence joins TRBV29-1 and TRBJ2-1; D not certain. The germline V gene encodes CDR1 SQVTM and CDR2 ANQGSEA. The CDR3 extends over 14 amino acids. Trimming removed 3 bases at V and 4 bases at J, with 13 bases between. The CDR3 spells CSVDMSNSYNEQFF. In DNA, the CDR3 is TGCAGCGTTGATATGTCCAACAGTTACAATGAGCAGTTCTTC.

This clonotype was seen at least ten times. V and J are TRBV19 and TRBJ1-1, with TRBD1 matching 9 bases. The CDR3 spans 15 residues. Germline CDR1 and CDR2: LNHDA and SQIVND (reference sequence). The V segment lost 8 bases and the J segment 2 bases; nucleotides outside the gene matches: 9. CDR3 in amino acids: CASDRGGHRNTEAFF. In DNA, the CDR3 is TGTGCCAGTGACAGGGGGGGTCATCGAAACACTGAAGCTTTCTTT.

This clonotype has a count of ten or more. The chain recombines TRBV3-1 with TRBJ2-7; D remains ambiguous. The CDR3 loop spans 14 amino acids. The V gene lost 4 bases and the J gene lost 2 bases, with 12 bases spanning the gap. The germline gives CDR1 LGHDT, CDR2 YNNKEL (reference sequence). The CDR3 bases are TGTGCCAGCAGCCCCTTTGCCGACCCCTACGAGCAGTACTTC. It specifies CASSPFADPYEQYF.

The chain couples TRBV19 to TRBJ2-6; no reliable D call. Germline CDR1 is LNHDA and CDR2 is SQIVND (reference sequence). The V end was cut by 5 bases, the J end by 5 bases, with 13 bases between. The CDR3 totals 15 residues. CDR3 sequence: CASSHPPRWANVLTF. The CDR3 DNA sequence: TGTGCCAGTAGTCACCCCCCGAGGTGGGCCAACGTCCTGACTTTC.

The V and J genes are TRBV5-1 and TRBJ1-1; D gene unclear. The germline V gene has CDR1 SGHRS and CDR2 YFSETQ. V lost 4 bases to trimming and J lost 5 bases, with 18 bases between them. The CDR3 is made up of 15 amino acids. The CDR3 DNA is TGCGCCAGCAGCCTGAGCCAGGTCGTTGGGACTGAAGCTTTCTTT. Protein product: CASSLSQVVGTEAFF.

This sequence joins TRBV18 and TRBJ2-3, with 9 nucleotides matching TRBD2. Germline V gives CDR1 KGHSH, CDR2 LQKENI. The CDR3 sequence is 17 residues long. The trim removed 0 bases at V and 6 bases at J, leaving 10 bases unmatched. The CDR3 nucleotides read TGTGCCAGCTCACCACCAAACCGACTAGCGGTTAAGGATACGCAGTATTTT. It is translated as CASSPPNRLAVKDTQYF.

The chain recombines TRBV3-1 with TRBJ2-1, with 12 nucleotides matching TRBD2. The CDR3 extends over 15 amino acids. The V gene end was trimmed by 4 bases and the J gene end by 5 bases; junction bases not matched to a gene: 3. Per germline, CDR1 LGHDT and CDR2 YNNKEL (reference sequence). CDR3 loop: CASSRLAGVNNEQFF. The CDR3 DNA reads as TGTGCCAGCAGCCGACTAGCGGGAGTAAACAATGAGCAGTTCTTC.

CDR3 nucleotides: TGTGCCAGCAGCCAGTCTCAGGTTAACACTGAAGCTTTCTTT. Translating it yields CASSQSQVNTEAFF. The chain combines TRBV3-1 with TRBJ1-1; no reliable D call. The CDR3 contains 14 residues. In germline, CDR1 is LGHDT, CDR2 YNNKEL (reference sequence). V was clipped by 3 bases and J by 2 bases, with 10 bases between them.

In this sample, this clonotype turned up a few times. V is TRBV27 and J is TRBJ2-7; a possible D gene is TRBD2 (5 bases). The V gene lost 3 bases and the J gene lost 6 bases, with 12 bases spanning the gap. The CDR3 spans 13 residues. Germline V CDR1 and CDR2: MNHEY, SMNVEV (reference sequence). This CDR3 is CASSFSSSSEQYF. CDR3 sequence (DNA): TGTGCCAGCAGTTTCTCCTCTAGCAGCGAGCAGTACTTC.

This clonotype was found a few times. The genes are TRBV2 and TRBJ2-1; 11 nucleotides align to TRBD2. This CDR3 has 21 amino acids. Germline V gene data show CDR1 as SNHLY and CDR2 as FYNNEI. V dropped 3 bases and J dropped 0; count of bases not matched to a gene: 16. For the CDR3, the DNA is TGTGCCAGCAGTGATAGTAAGGGGCTAGCGGGGGGACCAAGCTCCTACAATGAGCAGTTCTTC. This codes for CASSDSKGLAGGPSSYNEQFF.

This clonotype has just a few counts. This chain links TRBV12-3 or TRBV12-4 with TRBJ1-3, with a weak D call TRBD1 (6 bases). Trimming took 6 bases from V and 7 from J, leaving 13 bases between them. There are 13 residues in the CDR3. The chain's CDR3 is CASRPLQGNTIYF. The CDR3 nucleotides read TGTGCCAGCAGGCCTTTACAGGGTAACACCATATATTTT.

The chain combines TRBV10-3 with TRBJ1-1, with D possibly matching TRBD1 (5 bases). Germline CDR1 is ENHRY and CDR2 is SYGVKD. This CDR3 has 13 amino acids. The germline V and J ends were trimmed by 5 bases and 1 base, with 8 bases remaining between them. The CDR3 region has the DNA TGTGCCATCAGTACGGGGGGGAACACTGAAGCTTTCTTT. It encodes CAISTGGNTEAFF.

J is TRBJ2-1 and V is TRBV12-5; D gene uncertain. Germline CDR1 LGHNT, CDR2 FRNRAP. The length of the CDR3 is 13 residues. V was shortened by 2 bases and J by 10 bases, with 12 bases between the two germline ends. CDR3 nucleotides: TGTGCTAGTGGTTTGTCCCAACTGGACGAGCAGTTCTTC. As protein: CASGLSQLDEQFF.

V is TRBV13 and J is TRBJ1-2; 8 bases match TRBD1. The CDR3 runs to 14 residues. V gave up 5 bases and J gave up 2 bases; unmatched junction bases: 4. Germline CDR1 is PRHDT and CDR2 is FYEKMQ (reference sequence). The chain's CDR3 is CASSGDRGNYGYTF. For the CDR3, the DNA is TGTGCCAGCAGCGGAGACAGGGGCAACTATGGCTACACCTTC.